Listed here are 10 T cell receptor beta chains from one sample, sequenced in a study of CD8+ T cells in alopecia areata. The sequencing template was cDNA reverse transcribed from extracted RNA. TCRdb keeps only in-frame clones here, not all; method: immunoSEQ multiplex PCR. The profile shows around 80,000 clones, roughly 51% of them singletons. The sample consisted of NKG2D-high CD8+ T cells sorted from blood. The receptors derive from a human donor with alopecia areata.

This clone came up once. The sample contains more than one DNA sequence encoding this CDR3. The chain links TRBV6-5 to TRBJ2-7, with D perhaps matching TRBD1 (5 bases). Germline assignment: CDR1 MNHEY and CDR2 SVGAGI. The length of the CDR3 is 14 residues. V was clipped by 0 bases and J by 1 base, with 7 bases between them. The chain's CDR3 is CASSYSDSSYEQYF. The CDR3 bases are TGTGCCAGCAGTTACTCAGACAGTTCCTACGAGCAGTACTTC.

This clone has only a few counts. The rearrangement links TRBV13 to TRBJ2-7; D is possibly TRBD1 or TRBD2 (5 bases each). The germline gives CDR1 PRHDT, CDR2 FYEKMQ (reference sequence). This CDR3 contains 14 residues. V was pared by 7 bases and J by 0 bases, with 13 bases between. CDR3 region: CASNLGRTSYEQYF. The DNA for the CDR3 is TGTGCCAGCAACCTGGGACGGACCTCCTACGAGCAGTACTTC.

This clone was recorded at least ten times. V usage is TRBV7-9 and J usage is TRBJ1-1, with unresolved D. Germline V gene lookup returns CDR1 SEHNR and CDR2 FQNEAQ (reference sequence). The CDR3 spans 14 residues. Trimming left V 3 bases short and J 6 bases short, with 14 bases between. CDR3 loop: CASSFEPLRPEAFF. In nucleotides, the CDR3 is TGTGCCAGCAGCTTCGAGCCTCTCCGTCCTGAAGCTTTCTTT. The full variable domain, completed using reference TRBV7-9 and TRBJ1-1, is DTGVSQNPRHKITKRGQNVTFRCDPISEHNRLYWYRQTLGQGPEFLTYFQNEAQLEKSRLLSDRFSAERPKGSFSTLEIQRTEQGDSAMYLCASSFEPLRPEAFFGQGTRLTVV.

The J gene is TRBJ2-3, the V gene TRBV10-2; 7 positions match TRBD2. Per the germline V gene, CDR1 is WSHSY and CDR2 is SAAADI. J gave up 1 base and V 5 bases, and 6 bases lay outside the gene matches. This CDR3 has 15 amino acids. The CDR3 DNA is TGCGCCAGCAGTTCGTCTAGCGGAGGCACAGATACGCAGTATTTT. Protein sequence: CASSSSSGGTDTQYF.

This clone is categorized as medium-sized. This chain links TRBV4-1 with TRBJ1-6; D might be TRBD1 (6 bases). Deletions cut 2 bases from V and 10 bases from J, with 18 bases between. Germline V gene sequence: CDR1 MGHRA, CDR2 YSYEKL. This CDR3 is built from 16 residues. CDR3 residues: CASSQQPTGLQSPLHF. CDR3 sequence (DNA): TGCGCCAGCAGCCAACAACCGACAGGACTCCAATCACCCCTCCACTTT.

This chain links TRBV1 with TRBJ1-5. TRBV1 is labeled a pseudogene. This CDR3 region has 20 residues. The CDR3 coding sequence is TGCACCAGCAGCCAAGAAGAGGGGGAGGAGGCCAGAAATAGCAATCAGCCCCAGCATTTT. It specifies CTSSQEEGEEARNSNQPQHF.

The J gene is TRBJ2-7, the V gene TRBV5-6, with D perhaps matching TRBD2 (6 bases). CDR3 length equals 12 residues. The germline V and J ends were trimmed by 4 bases and 7 bases, with 12 bases remaining between them. Per the germline V gene, CDR1 is SGHDT and CDR2 is YYEEEE. CDR3 loop: CASSMPRGEQYF. The CDR3 region has the DNA TGTGCCAGCAGCATGCCCCGGGGGGAGCAGTACTTC.

The rearrangement joins TRBV4-2 to TRBJ1-5; D ambiguous. The V end lost 1 base, the J end lost 6 bases, and 7 bases lay between the germline ends. Germline values: CDR1 LGHNA, CDR2 YNFKEQ. CDR3 size: 13 residues. CDR3 residues: CASSQGSGQPQHF. CDR3 DNA sequence: TGTGCCAGCAGCCAAGGGAGCGGTCAGCCCCAGCATTTT.

The chain joins TRBV9 to TRBJ2-2, with D uncertain. Trimming pared 7 bases from V and 6 bases from J, leaving 16 bases between. The CDR3 runs 14 residues. CDR1 and CDR2 (germline): SGDLS, YYNGEE. The DNA of the CDR3 is TGTGCCAGCTCCGCGGCGAGTCGTCCCGGGGAGCTGTTTTTT. This translates into CASSAASRPGELFF.

The chain links TRBV23-1 to TRBJ2-2; D may be TRBD1 (6 bases). TRBV23-1 is sorted into the ORF group, with uncertain function. The V and J ends lost 7 bases and 7 bases respectively, with 13 bases between them. The CDR3 is made up of 13 amino acids. CDR3 DNA sequence: TGCGCCAGCAAACAGGGTCTCGGCGGGGAGCTGTTTTTT. It yields the protein CASKQGLGGELFF.